The sequence of this T cell receptor (beta chain) was determined in a study of blood T cells in healthy people across ages. This clonotype was detected a few times. V gave up 0 bases and J gave up 10 bases; unmatched junction bases: 14. CDR1 is LGHDT, CDR2 YNNKEL, per germline (reference sequence). This CDR3 spans 16 amino acids. A sample-barcoded 5' primer and a J-beta primer mix were used in a second PCR of roughly 6 to 11 cycles. Via MiXCR, TCRdb re-called the 5' RACE reads, giving one row per CDR3 protein. The sample has 800,000 or so distinct CDR3 sequences, about 25% seen once. The same sample was also used in a study of T cells of mothers and their children. This second study says: None of the identified T cell clones proved to be persistent microchimeric clones.

The specimen sequenced was blood. This sequence originates from a boy under 18 in good health. This chain joins TRBV3-1 and TRBJ1-2; 7 nucleotides agree with TRBD1. The chain's CDR3 is CASSQDLVGTDSFYTF. CDR3 in DNA: TGTGCCAGCAGCCAAGATTTGGTGGGGACAGACTCATTCTACACCTTC.